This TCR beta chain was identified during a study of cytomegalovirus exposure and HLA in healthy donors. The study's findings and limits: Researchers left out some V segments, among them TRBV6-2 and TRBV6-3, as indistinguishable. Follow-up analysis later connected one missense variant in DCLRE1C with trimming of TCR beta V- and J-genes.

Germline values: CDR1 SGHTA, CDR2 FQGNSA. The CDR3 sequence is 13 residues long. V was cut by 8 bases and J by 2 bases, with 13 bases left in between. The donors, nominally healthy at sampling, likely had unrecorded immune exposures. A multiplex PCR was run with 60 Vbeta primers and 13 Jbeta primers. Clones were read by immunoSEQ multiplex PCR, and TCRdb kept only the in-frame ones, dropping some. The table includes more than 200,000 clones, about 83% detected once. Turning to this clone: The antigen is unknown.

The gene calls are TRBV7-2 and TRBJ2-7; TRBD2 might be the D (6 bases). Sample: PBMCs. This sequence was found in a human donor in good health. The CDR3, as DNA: TGTGCCAGCCTTGGAACGGGAGCCTACGAGCAGTACTTC. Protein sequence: CASLGTGAYEQYF.